This T cell receptor (beta chain) was sequenced during a study of molecular identifiers for immune sequencing clone quantification. Study outcomes and limitations: In a background of around 1 million naive cells, spiked Jurkat TCR RNA from one cell was reportedly detectable.

TCRdb passed the PCR reads through MiXCR, listing each CDR3 protein once. The profile covers more than 550,000 distinct CDR3 sequences, with 25% appearing a single time and about 0.78% taken by the ten largest. The sample holds a few counts of this clonotype. Its matching antigen is unknown. Material: naive CD8+ T cells from blood, with Jurkat cell RNA spiked in. Stated subset: FACS-sorted CD8+CD4-CCR7+CD45RA+ naive T cells. The TCR originated in a human donor in good health. Some libraries in this study had Jurkat cell RNA spiked in.

CDR3 in amino acids: CASSYWLAGGSPNEQFF. CDR3 sequence (DNA): TGTGCCAGCAGTTACTGGCTAGCGGGGGGGAGTCCCAATGAGCAGTTCTTC. V gene TRBV6-5 combines with J gene TRBJ2-1; TRBD2 matches at 12 bases. CDR3 length: 17 amino acids. The germline gives CDR1 MNHEY, CDR2 SVGAGI. With 1 base clipped from V and 6 bases from J, the junction kept 7 bases outside the gene matches.